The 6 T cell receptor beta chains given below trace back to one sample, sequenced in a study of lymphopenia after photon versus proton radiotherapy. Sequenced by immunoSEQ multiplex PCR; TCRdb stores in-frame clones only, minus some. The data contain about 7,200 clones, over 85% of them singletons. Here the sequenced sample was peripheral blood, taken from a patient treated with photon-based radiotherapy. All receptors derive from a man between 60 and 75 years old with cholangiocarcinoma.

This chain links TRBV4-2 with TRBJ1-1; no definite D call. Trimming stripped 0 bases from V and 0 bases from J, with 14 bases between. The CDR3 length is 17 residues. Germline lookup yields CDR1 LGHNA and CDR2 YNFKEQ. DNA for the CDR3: TGTGCCAGCAGCCAAGATTTGCAACTTCTCATGAACACTGAAGCTTTCTTT. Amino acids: CASSQDLQLLMNTEAFF.

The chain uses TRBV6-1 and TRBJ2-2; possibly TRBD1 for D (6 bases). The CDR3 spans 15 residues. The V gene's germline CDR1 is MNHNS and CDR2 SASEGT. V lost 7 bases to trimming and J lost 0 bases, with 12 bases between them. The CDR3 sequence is CASTQGAANTGELFF. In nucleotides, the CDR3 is TGTGCCAGCACACAGGGCGCTGCGAACACCGGGGAGCTGTTTTTT.

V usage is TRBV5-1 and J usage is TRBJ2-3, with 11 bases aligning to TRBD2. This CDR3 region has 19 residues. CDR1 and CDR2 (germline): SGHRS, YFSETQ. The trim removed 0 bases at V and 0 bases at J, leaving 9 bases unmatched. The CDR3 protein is CASSLVRLAGGISTDTQYF. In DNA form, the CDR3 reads TGCGCCAGCAGCTTGGTTCGGCTAGCGGGAGGAATTAGCACAGATACGCAGTATTTT.

The DNA of the CDR3 is TGTGCCAGCAGTGAAGTCTCGGGACAGGGGATCTCTGGAAACACCATATATTTT. Protein sequence: CASSEVSGQGISGNTIYF. V is TRBV2 and J is TRBJ1-3; 10 bases map to TRBD1. Germline lookup yields CDR1 SNHLY and CDR2 FYNNEI. The CDR3 runs to 18 residues. After removal of 1 base from V and 0 bases from J, the junction contained 6 bases not matched to a gene.

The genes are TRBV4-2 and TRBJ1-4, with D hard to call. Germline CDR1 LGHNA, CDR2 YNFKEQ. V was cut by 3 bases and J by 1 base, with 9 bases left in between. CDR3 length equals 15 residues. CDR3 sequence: CASSQGFQTNEKLFF. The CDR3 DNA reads TGTGCCAGCAGCCAGGGGTTTCAAACTAATGAAAAACTGTTTTTT.

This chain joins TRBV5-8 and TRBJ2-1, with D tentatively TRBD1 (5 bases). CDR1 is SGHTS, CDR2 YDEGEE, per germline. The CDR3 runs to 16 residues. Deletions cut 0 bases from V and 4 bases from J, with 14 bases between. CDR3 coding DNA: TGTGCCAGCAGCTTGGCCAGGGCCTCGCGGTACAATGAGCAGTTCTTC. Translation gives CASSLARASRYNEQFF.